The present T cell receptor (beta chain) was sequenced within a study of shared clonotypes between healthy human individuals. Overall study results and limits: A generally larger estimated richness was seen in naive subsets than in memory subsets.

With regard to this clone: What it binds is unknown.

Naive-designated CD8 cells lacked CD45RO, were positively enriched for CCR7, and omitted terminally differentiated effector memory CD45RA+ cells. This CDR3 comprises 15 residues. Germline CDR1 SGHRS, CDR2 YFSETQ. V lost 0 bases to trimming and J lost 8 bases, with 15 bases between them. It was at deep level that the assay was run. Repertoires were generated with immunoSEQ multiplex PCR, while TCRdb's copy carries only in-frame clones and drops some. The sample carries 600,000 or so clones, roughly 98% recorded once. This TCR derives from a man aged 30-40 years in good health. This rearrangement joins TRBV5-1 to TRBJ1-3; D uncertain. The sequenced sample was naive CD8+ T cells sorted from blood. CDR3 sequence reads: CASSLVPGPPDTIYF. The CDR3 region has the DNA TGCGCCAGCAGCTTGGTTCCCGGACCACCGGACACCATATATTTT. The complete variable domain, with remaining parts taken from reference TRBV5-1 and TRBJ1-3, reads KAGVTQTPRYLIKTRGQQVTLSCSPISGHRSVSWYQQTPGQGLQFLFEYFSETQRNKGNFPGRFSGRQFSNSRSEMNVSTLELGDSALYLCASSLVPGPPDTIYFGEGSWLTVV.